These T cell receptor beta chains were read from a single sample in a study of CD8 T cells in Susac syndrome. A single record per CDR3 protein comes from TCRdb applying MiXCR to the immunoSEQ multiplex PCR reads. This table has approximately 170,000 distinct CDR3 sequences, approximately 94% appearing once. Sequencing was done on a sample of CD4+ T cells from PBMCs. The receptors stem from a human donor with multiple sclerosis. CDR3s include the opening cysteine and the closing phenylalanine or tryptophan. Fields, in order: V gene, D gene, clone size, J gene, CDR3 DNA, CDR3 protein. The D gene is left open where the match is weak. Where a row states a size, it is once, few, many or the class of an expanded clone; other rows omit it.

V gene: TRBV2; D gene: -; clone size: -; J gene: TRBJ1-1; CDR3 DNA: TGTGCCAGGGGGAGGTTGAACACTGAAGCTTTCTTT; CDR3 protein: CARGRLNTEAFF
V gene: TRBV30; D gene: -; clone size: once; J gene: TRBJ1-2; CDR3 DNA: TGTGCCTCTGACAGTCCAGTAGGCTATGGCTACACCTTC; CDR3 protein: CASDSPVGYGYTF
V gene: TRBV2; D gene: -; clone size: -; J gene: TRBJ2-1; CDR3 DNA: TGTGCCAGCGTCACCGGGACTTTCTTTAATGAGCAGTTCTTC; CDR3 protein: CASVTGTFFNEQFF
V gene: TRBV5-1; D gene: -; clone size: -; J gene: TRBJ2-5; CDR3 DNA: TGCGCCAGCAGCTCTAGCGTTGTTATGGGGGAGACCCAGTACTTC; CDR3 protein: CASSSSVVMGETQYF
V gene: TRBV12-3/TRBV12-4; D gene: TRBD1; clone size: -; J gene: TRBJ1-1; CDR3 DNA: TGTGCCAGCAGTCCAAGACAGGGGGACACTGAAGCTTTCTTT; CDR3 protein: CASSPRQGDTEAFF
V gene: TRBV7-9; D gene: -; clone size: -; J gene: TRBJ2-6; CDR3 DNA: TGTGCCAGCAGCTCGGAGGAGGGGTCTGGGGCCAACGTCCTGACTTTC; CDR3 protein: CASSSEEGSGANVLTF
V gene: TRBV30; D gene: -; clone size: -; J gene: TRBJ1-1; CDR3 DNA: TGTGCCTATGGAGCTGTGAACACTGAAGCTTTCTTT; CDR3 protein: CAYGAVNTEAFF
V gene: TRBV29-1; D gene: TRBD1; clone size: -; J gene: TRBJ2-7; CDR3 DNA: TGCAGCGCTAGGGGACAGGGTATGGGCGAGCAGTACTTC; CDR3 protein: CSARGQGMGEQYF
V gene: TRBV5-6; D gene: -; clone size: once; J gene: TRBJ1-2; CDR3 DNA: TGTGCCAGCACCGCTCGGGGTGGCTACACCTTC; CDR3 protein: CASTARGGYTF
V gene: TRBV3-1; D gene: -; clone size: -; J gene: TRBJ1-2; CDR3 DNA: TGTGCCAGCAGCCAAGATCCAGCTCCTGATGGCTACACCTTC; CDR3 protein: CASSQDPAPDGYTF
V gene: TRBV5-4; D gene: TRBD1; clone size: -; J gene: TRBJ2-2; CDR3 DNA: TGTGCCAGCAGCCCGACAGGGATTAACACCGGGGAGCTGTTTTTT; CDR3 protein: CASSPTGINTGELFF
V gene: TRBV30; D gene: -; clone size: once; J gene: TRBJ1-2; CDR3 DNA: TGTGCCTGGAGTACCCGTAGGGAGGCCTATGGCTACACCTTC; CDR3 protein: CAWSTRREAYGYTF
V gene: TRBV27; D gene: TRBD1; clone size: -; J gene: TRBJ2-7; CDR3 DNA: TGTGCCAGCAGGCGACAGGGGGGAAGCTCCTACGAGCAGTACTTC; CDR3 protein: CASRRQGGSSYEQYF
V gene: TRBV23-1; D gene: TRBD1; clone size: -; J gene: TRBJ1-3; CDR3 DNA: TGCGCCAGCAGTCCCAACTTTTTGAGGACAGGGAAGGGAAACACCATATATTTT; CDR3 protein: CASSPNFLRTGKGNTIYF
V gene: TRBV25-1; D gene: TRBD2; clone size: -; J gene: TRBJ2-1; CDR3 DNA: TGTGCCAGCGGACTAGCGGGAGGGTATGAGCAGTTCTTC; CDR3 protein: CASGLAGGYEQFF
V gene: TRBV29-1; D gene: -; clone size: -; J gene: TRBJ2-5; CDR3 DNA: TGCAGCGTTGAACCCAGGGTGGGGGAGACCCAGTACTTC; CDR3 protein: CSVEPRVGETQYF
V gene: TRBV18; D gene: TRBD1; clone size: once; J gene: TRBJ1-5; CDR3 DNA: TGTGCCAGCTCACCATCCGGGACAGGGGGACGTCAGCCCCAGCATTTT; CDR3 protein: CASSPSGTGGRQPQHF
V gene: TRBV6-5; D gene: TRBD2; clone size: -; J gene: TRBJ2-7; CDR3 DNA: TGTGCCAGCAGCCCGGGGGGAGCGGGAGAGTACGAGCAGTACTTC; CDR3 protein: CASSPGGAGEYEQYF
V gene: TRBV27; D gene: -; clone size: once; J gene: TRBJ1-1; CDR3 DNA: TGTGCCAGCAGTTTCAGGGATCTCACTGAAGCTTTCTTT; CDR3 protein: CASSFRDLTEAFF
V gene: TRBV28; D gene: TRBD1; clone size: -; J gene: TRBJ2-5; CDR3 DNA: TGTGCCAGCAGTGGGGGGGGACAGGGGAACGAAGAGACCCAGTACTTC; CDR3 protein: CASSGGGQGNEETQYF
V gene: TRBV2; D gene: -; clone size: -; J gene: TRBJ2-3; CDR3 DNA: TGTGCCAGCAGTGCGGAAAGCACAGATACGCAGTATTTT; CDR3 protein: CASSAESTDTQYF
V gene: TRBV5-4; D gene: -; clone size: once; J gene: TRBJ1-2; CDR3 DNA: TGTGCCAGCAGCCTGGACGGAACCTATGGCTACACCTTC; CDR3 protein: CASSLDGTYGYTF
V gene: TRBV15; D gene: TRBD1; clone size: -; J gene: TRBJ1-4; CDR3 DNA: TGTGCCACCAGCAGAGGACAGGGGAAGGATGAAAAACTGTTTTTT; CDR3 protein: CATSRGQGKDEKLFF
V gene: TRBV6-5; D gene: -; clone size: -; J gene: TRBJ1-1; CDR3 DNA: TGTGCCAGCAGCTTACGGAGGGAAACTGAAGCTTTCTTT; CDR3 protein: CASSLRRETEAFF
V gene: TRBV10-3; D gene: -; clone size: -; J gene: TRBJ2-3; CDR3 DNA: TGTGCCATCAGTGACCCCGAGGAATACACAGATACGCAGTATTTT; CDR3 protein: CAISDPEEYTDTQYF
V gene: TRBV9; D gene: -; clone size: few; J gene: TRBJ1-1; CDR3 DNA: TGTGCCAGCAGCGCGACCATTTTGGGTGAAGCTTTCTTT; CDR3 protein: CASSATILGEAFF
V gene: TRBV21-1; D gene: -; clone size: -; J gene: TRBJ2-1; CDR3 DNA: TGTGCCAGCAGCAAAGAAGAAGGGGGCACTTACAATGAGCAGTTCTTC; CDR3 protein: CASSKEEGGTYNEQFF
V gene: TRBV28; D gene: -; clone size: -; J gene: TRBJ2-7; CDR3 DNA: TGTGCCAGCAGTCTGGAGGGGTACGAGCAGTACTTC; CDR3 protein: CASSLEGYEQYF
V gene: TRBV29-1; D gene: -; clone size: -; J gene: TRBJ1-1; CDR3 DNA: TGCAGCGTTGAAGATCCGGGGGTTAGGGGGTGGACTGAAGCTTTCTTT; CDR3 protein: CSVEDPGVRGWTEAFF
V gene: TRBV20-1; D gene: -; clone size: -; J gene: TRBJ2-7; CDR3 DNA: TGCAGTGCTTGGCGGGACGCCTACGAGCAGTACTTC; CDR3 protein: CSAWRDAYEQYF
V gene: TRBV5-4; D gene: -; clone size: -; J gene: TRBJ1-4; CDR3 DNA: TGTGCCAGCAGCTCGACAGCCAATGAAAAACTGTTTTTT; CDR3 protein: CASSSTANEKLFF
V gene: TRBV24-1; D gene: -; clone size: -; J gene: TRBJ1-2; CDR3 DNA: TGTGCCACCAGTGATGGGGCTGTTCAGGGTTTCGCTGGCTACACCTTC; CDR3 protein: CATSDGAVQGFAGYTF
V gene: TRBV2; D gene: -; clone size: -; J gene: TRBJ1-3; CDR3 DNA: TGTGCCAGCAGTGAAGCGGAGGTAGAGTCTGGAAACACCATATATTTT; CDR3 protein: CASSEAEVESGNTIYF
V gene: TRBV4-1; D gene: -; clone size: -; J gene: TRBJ2-1; CDR3 DNA: TGCGCCAGCAGCCTCCCCGGTGAGCAGTTCTTC; CDR3 protein: CASSLPGEQFF
V gene: TRBV20-1; D gene: -; clone size: -; J gene: TRBJ2-5; CDR3 DNA: TGCAGTGCTAGATCGGGGGTACAGGGCGAGACCCAGTACTTC; CDR3 protein: CSARSGVQGETQYF
V gene: TRBV7-2; D gene: -; clone size: -; J gene: TRBJ2-7; CDR3 DNA: TGTGCCAGCAGCCCAGCGAGTAAAACCTACGAGCAGTACTTC; CDR3 protein: CASSPASKTYEQYF
V gene: TRBV2; D gene: -; clone size: -; J gene: TRBJ2-2; CDR3 DNA: TGTGCCAGCAAAGCGGTCAGGGGCACCGGGGAGCTGTTTTTT; CDR3 protein: CASKAVRGTGELFF
V gene: TRBV14; D gene: -; clone size: -; J gene: TRBJ1-2; CDR3 DNA: TGTGCCAGCAGCCTTCAGACAGGCTTGGGCTACACCTTC; CDR3 protein: CASSLQTGLGYTF
V gene: TRBV4-1; D gene: TRBD1; clone size: -; J gene: TRBJ2-5; CDR3 DNA: TGCGCCAGCAGCCTAGGCCGGGCAGGGGGAGAGACCCAGTACTTC; CDR3 protein: CASSLGRAGGETQYF